This T cell receptor beta chain was sequenced during a study of OX40 agonist ivuxolimab in advanced cancers. Background on the whole study: The costimulatory receptor OX40 (CD134) was targeted by ivuxolimab, a fully human IgG2 agonistic monoclonal antibody. Peripheral TCRbeta sequencing was intended to test whether TCR sequence diversity was altered and clonal T-cell expansion was caused by ivuxolimab. Intravenous ivuxolimab was administered to patients every 2 weeks at six dose levels: 0.01, 0.1, 0.3, 1.5, 3 and 10 mg/kg. The paper describes the monotherapy dose-escalation part (N of about 47 patients) of the phase I trial of ivuxolimab. Of the roughly 54 dose-escalation patients, hepatocellular carcinoma was present in about 20, melanoma in about 15, renal cell carcinoma in 9 and head and neck cancer in 9. In the dose-escalation cohort, 82.7% of patients were male, and the mean age was roughly 60 years, with a range of about 23 to 90. Prior anti-PD-1, anti-PD-L1 or anti-CTLA-4 therapy was permitted, and checkpoint inhibitors had been received by under 50% of dose-escalation patients. Partial responses occurred in three dose-escalation patients, of whom one had hepatocellular carcinoma and two had cutaneous melanoma.

To sequence the TCRbeta CDR3 region, genomic DNA was isolated from the sorted cells. TCRbeta CDR3 regions were sequenced using the immunoSEQ Assay. TCRdb retrieved this table from immuneACCESS and kept in-frame rearrangements only. Not all clones are present; in checked studies, unresolved V genes account for under half, and no reason is known for the remainder. The sample table holds 130,000 or so clones, of which about 92% were seen once. The top ten clones comprise approximately 1% of the sample. General conclusions and limits of the study: Which antigens the clonally expanded peripheral T cells were specific for was not determined. On average, CD8+ T cells showed more expanded clones than CD4+ T cells after ivuxolimab. In the 0.1-3.0 mg/kg groups, partial responders were among the patients with the lowest normalized peripheral clonal expansion, particularly in CD8+ T cells. At doses of 0.1 to 3.0 mg/kg, clonal expansion of both CD4+ and CD8+ T cells in blood was seen between baseline and week 6. Low levels of normalized T-cell clonal expansion were also seen in some nonresponding patients.

The germline V gene (reference sequence) yields LNHDA for CDR1 and SQIVND for CDR2. V loses 3 bases of germline sequence and J loses 7 bases, and the interval between the two ends is 15 bases. The CDR3 sequence holds 14 residues, the cysteine and phenylalanine included. Left in the record is the CDR3 DNA by itself, 42 bases read in frame from the first base. In regard to this clone: There is no known antigen for this receptor. Base quality data are lacking; no much larger clone is found one base away.

Patients with autoimmune disease history or receiving systemic immunosuppression were excluded from the trial. Peripheral blood for TCR sequencing was collected from all dose cohorts at baseline, on cycle 4 day 1, and on cycle 7 day 1. Samples came from an open-label, multicenter, first-in-human phase I dose-escalation trial of ivuxolimab. The trial enrolled adults with locally advanced or metastatic head and neck squamous cell, hepatocellular, melanoma or renal cell carcinoma. Before TCR sequencing, CD4+ T cells and CD8+ T cells were sorted from peripheral blood as separate populations. The V and J segments used are TRBV19 and TRBJ1-1; a tentative D call is TRBD1 (6 bases match). This sequence originates from an adult with an advanced solid tumor such as melanoma, head and neck, liver or kidney cancer. This material consisted of CD4+ or CD8+ T cells sorted from blood, taken in a trial of the OX40 agonist ivuxolimab. Here the CDR3 is given as CASSIQWDTYEAFF. In nucleotide form, the sequence is TGTGCCAGTAGTATCCAGTGGGACACTTATGAAGCTTTCTTT.